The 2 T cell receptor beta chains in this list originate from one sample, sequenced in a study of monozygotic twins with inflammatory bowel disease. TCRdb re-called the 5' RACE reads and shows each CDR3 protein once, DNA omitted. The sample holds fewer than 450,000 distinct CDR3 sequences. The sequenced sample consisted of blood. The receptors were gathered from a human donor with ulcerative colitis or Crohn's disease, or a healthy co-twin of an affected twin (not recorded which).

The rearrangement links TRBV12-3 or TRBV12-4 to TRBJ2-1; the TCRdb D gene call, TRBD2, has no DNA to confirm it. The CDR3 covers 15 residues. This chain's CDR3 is CASTENSGAYNEQFF.

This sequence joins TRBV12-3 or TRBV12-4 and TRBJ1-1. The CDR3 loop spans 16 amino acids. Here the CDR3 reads CASSALGRNMGTEAFF.